These 9 T cell receptor beta chains share one sample of origin, sequenced in a study of T-cell reconstitution after alpha-beta-depleted transplantation in children. A TCRbeta library incorporating unique molecular identifiers was prepared. TCRdb reprocessed the PCR reads with MiXCR, giving one entry per CDR3 protein. The sample lists about 540,000 distinct CDR3 sequences; roughly a quarter were seen once. The sequences come from PBMCs, collected before TCRalphabeta/CD19-depleted stem cell transplant. The receptor set was obtained from a boy in the first two years of life with Wiskott-Aldrich syndrome, due to receive a stem cell transplant.

This clonotype was detected only a few times. The J gene is TRBJ2-1, the V gene TRBV5-1; TRBD2 agrees at 11 bases. The V segment lost 0 bases and the J segment 7 bases; nucleotides outside the gene matches: 9. Germline CDR1 SGHRS, CDR2 YFSETQ. The CDR3 runs 17 residues. CDR3 protein: CASSLASLAGVCNEQFF. The CDR3 DNA reads TGCGCCAGCAGCTTGGCCTCACTAGCGGGAGTTTGTAATGAGCAGTTCTTC.

The J gene is TRBJ2-3, the V gene TRBV14; D may be TRBD2 (5 bases). This CDR3 region has 14 residues. The V end was cut by 1 base, the J end by 4 bases, with 9 bases between. From germline, CDR1 is SGHDN and CDR2 FVKESK. The chain's CDR3 is CASSQVGRADTQYF. The CDR3 coding sequence is TGTGCCAGCAGCCAAGTAGGGCGGGCAGATACGCAGTATTTT. The entire variable domain, with the rest obtained from reference TRBV14 and TRBJ2-3, is as follows: EAGVTQFPSHSVIEKGQTVTLRCDPISGHDNLYWYRRVMGKEIKFLLHFVKESKQDESGMPNNRFLAERTGGTYSTLKVQPAELEDSGVYFCASSQVGRADTQYFGPGTRLTVL.

The sample holds one count of this clonotype. J is TRBJ2-3 and V is TRBV12-3 or TRBV12-4; perhaps D is TRBD1 or TRBD2 (6 bases each). The CDR3 loop spans 15 amino acids. The V end was cut by 2 bases, the J end by 2 bases, with 11 bases between. The DNA for the CDR3 is TGTGCCAGCAGTTTACCGGGGGCCAACACAGATACGCAGTATTTT. The encoded protein is CASSLPGANTDTQYF.

The rearrangement links TRBV5-1 to TRBJ2-5, with 7 nucleotides matching TRBD1. V dropped 2 bases and J dropped 3; count of bases not matched to a gene: 4. This CDR3 contains 14 residues. CDR1 and CDR2 from the germline V gene are SGHRS and YFSETQ. The CDR3 region has the DNA TGCGCCAGCAGCTTCTATGGGACAGAAGAGACCCAGTACTTC. It is translated as CASSFYGTEETQYF.

This clonotype was found a few times. This chain joins TRBV24-1 and TRBJ2-3; 8 positions match TRBD2. CDR3 length equals 15 residues. V trimming: 1 base; J trimming: 3 bases; junction bases outside the gene matches: 2. The germline V gene has CDR1 KGHDR and CDR2 SFDVKD. CDR3 nucleotides: TGTGCCACCAGTGATTTAGCGGGGGATACAGATACGCAGTATTTT. Translated: CATSDLAGDTDTQYF.

The J gene is TRBJ2-7, the V gene TRBV10-3; a weak D match, TRBD1 (5 bases). The V gene's germline CDR1 is ENHRY and CDR2 SYGVKD. Trimming took off 4 bases at V and 7 bases at J, with 11 bases between the two ends. The CDR3 sequence is 12 residues long. Here the CDR3 DNA reads TGTGCCATCAGTGGGCCCAGGGATGAGCAGTACTTC. Translation: CAISGPRDEQYF.

Turning to this clonotype: The DNA is omitted, as the CDR3 cannot be located on it reliably, and the CDR3 follows TCRdb's listing. The chain employs TRBV5-1 and TRBJ2-2. Germline CDR1 and CDR2: SGHRS and YFSETQ. The CDR3 is made up of 14 amino acids, end residues included. The CDR3 loop reads CASSFGGTPGSCFF.

The chain couples TRBV7-8 to TRBJ2-7, with a tentative D call TRBD2 (7 bases). From germline, CDR1 is SGHVS and CDR2 FQNEAQ. CDR3 length: 17 amino acids. V was cut by 6 bases and J by 2 bases, with 23 bases left in between. This CDR3 is CASRKRGGSSPTYEQYF. CDR3 nucleotides: TGTGCCAGCAGAAAAAGGGGGGGATCTAGCCCAACCTACGAGCAGTACTTC.

This chain connects TRBV5-1 to TRBJ2-7, with TRBD1 matching over 10 bases. Germline CDR1 and CDR2: SGHRS and YFSETQ. The CDR3 totals 15 residues. V trimming: 0 bases; J trimming: 4 bases; junction bases outside the gene matches: 4. Here the CDR3 DNA reads TGCGCCAGCAGCTTGGCGCCGGACAGGGGGTACGAGCAGTACTTC. Translation: CASSLAPDRGYEQYF.